This T cell receptor beta chain was captured in a study of cytomegalovirus exposure and HLA in healthy donors. The CDR3 is made up of 15 amino acids. Germline V lookup: CDR1 SQVTM, CDR2 ANQGSEA. On this clone: The antigen remains unidentified.

Overall study findings and caveats: The authors confirmed in vitro that a few CMV-associated chains were specific for CMV antigens. The number of N-insertions in an Asian-associated ancestry cluster was reportedly below the approximately 690-donor mean in a later analysis. Cytomegalovirus status was reportedly diagnosed by the classifier with high specificity and sensitivity.

Vbeta (60) and Jbeta (13) primers were used in the PCR. Only in-frame clones appear in the TCRdb table, and some are missing; sequencing was by immunoSEQ multiplex PCR. The sample contains around 150,000 clones, approximately 84% of which appear only once. Each donor's status was that of a healthy bone marrow donor. Specimen: PBMCs. V gene TRBV29-1 combines with J gene TRBJ2-5; TRBD2 matches at 9 bases. The J call is doubtful: the DNA matches TRBJ2-7 better. The TCR sequence derives from a man younger than 35 in good health and CMV-seropositive. The CDR3 here is CSVEGTSAYSYEQYF. CDR3 bases: TGCAGCGTTGAAGGGACTAGCGCTTACTCCTACGAGCAGTACTTC.